A single sample is the source of the 23 T cell receptor beta chains below, sequenced in a study of control samples from healthy donors and cancer patients. Some clones are missing from TCRdb's copy, which holds only in-frame ones; the method was immunoSEQ multiplex PCR. The table has around 90,000 clones, about 85% seen once; the top ten hold over 2%. The sequencing sample was made of blood. These receptors all stem from a woman aged 40 to 50 in good health.

This rearrangement joins TRBV13 to TRBJ1-3; tentatively, D is TRBD1 (5 bases). CDR3 size: 16 residues. The V end was cut by 6 bases, the J end by 4 bases, with 19 bases between. CDR1 is PRHDT and CDR2 is FYEKMQ in the germline V gene (reference sequence). The DNA of the CDR3 is TGTGCCAGCAGGTTCAAAAGCAGGGCGGGAGGAAACACCATATATTTT. Translating it yields CASRFKSRAGGNTIYF.

The chain carries TRBV14 and TRBJ2-3, with 14 bases identical to TRBD2. This CDR3 is 15 amino acids long. V was pared by 6 bases and J by 4 bases, with 3 bases of the junction left unmatched. Germline values: CDR1 SGHDN, CDR2 FVKESK. The CDR3 here is CASSWGLAGADTQYF. CDR3 bases: TGTGCCAGCAGTTGGGGACTAGCGGGGGCAGATACGCAGTATTTT. Looking up the rest from reference TRBV14 and TRBJ2-3 gives the full variable domain: EAGVTQFPSHSVIEKGQTVTLRCDPISGHDNLYWYRRVMGKEIKFLLHFVKESKQDESGMPNNRFLAERTGGTYSTLKVQPAELEDSGVYFCASSWGLAGADTQYFGPGTRLTVL.

V usage is TRBV13 and J usage is TRBJ2-3; possibly TRBD1 for D (6 bases). The V and J ends lost 4 bases and 5 bases respectively, with 10 bases between them. CDR1 is PRHDT and CDR2 is FYEKMQ in the germline V gene (reference sequence). The CDR3 spans 13 residues. The CDR3 sequence: CASSSQGLDTQYF. In DNA, the CDR3 is TGTGCCAGCAGCTCCCAGGGGTTAGATACGCAGTATTTT. The full variable domain, completed using reference TRBV13 and TRBJ2-3, is AAGVIQSPRHLIKEKRETATLKCYPIPRHDTVYWYQQGPGQDPQFLISFYEKMQSDKGSIPDRFSAQQFSDYHSELNMSSLELGDSALYFCASSSQGLDTQYFGPGTRLTVL.

This clone was seen a handful of times. The genes are TRBV2 and TRBJ1-1, with D possibly TRBD1 on 6 matching bases. CDR1 is SNHLY, CDR2 FYNNEI, per germline. The CDR3 totals 15 residues. The V end lost 8 bases, the J end lost 4 bases, and 20 bases lay between the germline ends. The CDR3 reads CASLDGGQAPTEAFF. The CDR3 DNA sequence: TGTGCCAGCCTTGACGGGGGGCAGGCTCCCACTGAAGCTTTCTTT.

The V call is TRBV27, the J call TRBJ2-7, with no clear D. The CDR3 length is 14 residues. CDR1 is MNHEY and CDR2 is SMNVEV in the germline V gene (reference sequence). Trimming stripped 3 bases from V and 7 bases from J, with 16 bases between. CDR3 coding DNA: TGTGCCAGCAGTTTTCGATCCCCAGGAGAAGAGCAGTACTTC. Amino acid sequence: CASSFRSPGEEQYF.

The chain has TRBV6-5 and TRBJ1-1; 9 positions agree with TRBD1. The J segment lost 0 bases and the V segment lost 8 bases, leaving 7 bases of the junction unmatched. This CDR3 comprises 15 residues. CDR1 is MNHEY, CDR2 SVGAGI, per germline. CDR3 sequence (DNA): TGTGCCAGCCTCAGGACAGGGGCCATGAACACTGAAGCTTTCTTT. Its translation is CASLRTGAMNTEAFF.

The rearrangement uses TRBV5-4 and TRBJ2-1; 7 bases map to TRBD2. Germline assignment: CDR1 SGHNT and CDR2 YYREEE (reference sequence). The CDR3 contains 11 residues. The V segment lost 5 bases and the J segment 10 bases; nucleotides outside the gene matches: 3. In DNA, the CDR3 is TGTGCCAGCAGAGCGGGACTCGAGCAGTTCTTC. This encodes CASRAGLEQFF.

The CDR3 protein is CASSLTGTLYEQYF. The DNA for the CDR3 is TGTGCCAGCAGTTTGACAGGGACCCTCTACGAGCAGTACTTC. The V gene is TRBV27, the J gene TRBJ2-7; TRBD1 aligns across 7 bases. Germline CDR1 reads MNHEY; CDR2 reads SMNVEV (reference sequence). The CDR3 covers 14 residues. V lost 3 bases to trimming and J lost 3 bases; unmatched junction nucleotides: 5.

This clone showed up just a few times. V gene TRBV6-4 combines with J gene TRBJ2-2, with D perhaps given as TRBD1 or TRBD2 (5 bases each). Germline V gives CDR1 MRHNA, CDR2 SNTAGT. The length of the CDR3 is 14 residues. Between the trimmed V and J ends, which lost 5 bases and 7 bases, there was a span of 14 bases. CDR3 sequence (DNA): TGTGCCAGCAGTAGTCATCGGGGCAGCGGGGAGCTGTTTTTT. Amino acids: CASSSHRGSGELFF.

The chain employs TRBV9 and TRBJ1-1; maybe TRBD1 (5 bases). The CDR3 totals 16 residues. V was pared by 1 base and J by 1 base, with 14 bases between. Germline V CDR1 and CDR2: SGDLS, YYNGEE. In nucleotides, the CDR3 is TGTGCCAGCAGCGTACAAGGGGTTCCGGAGAACACTGAAGCTTTCTTT. It encodes CASSVQGVPENTEAFF.

This chain connects TRBV6-1 to TRBJ2-3, with 7 bases identical to TRBD2. The CDR3 runs 16 residues. Germline V gene lookup returns CDR1 MNHNS and CDR2 SASEGT. Losses at the gene ends were 4 bases for V and 1 base for J; bases not matched to a gene: 8. For the CDR3, the DNA is TGTGCCAGCAGTGCGCTGGGGAGCGGGGGCACAGATACGCAGTATTTT. It specifies CASSALGSGGTDTQYF.

The gene calls are TRBV5-1 and TRBJ2-7; 8 bases map to TRBD1. Germline CDR1 is SGHRS and CDR2 is YFSETQ. The CDR3 is made up of 15 amino acids. The trim removed 4 bases at V and 2 bases at J, leaving 8 bases unmatched. The CDR3 loop reads CASSEIGQGPYEQYF. The CDR3 DNA sequence: TGCGCCAGCAGCGAGATCGGACAGGGACCCTACGAGCAGTACTTC.

V usage is TRBV9 and J usage is TRBJ2-3, with a tentative D call TRBD2 (6 bases). This CDR3 is 15 amino acids long. The V and J ends lost 4 bases and 4 bases respectively, with 16 bases between them. Per the germline V gene, CDR1 is SGDLS and CDR2 is YYNGEE. The CDR3 here is CASSPEGGVADTQYF. In DNA, the CDR3 is TGTGCCAGCAGCCCCGAGGGCGGGGTAGCAGATACGCAGTATTTT.

The CDR3 coding sequence is TGTGCCACCGGACAGGGGTCGTGGAATGAGCAGTTCTTC. Its translation is CATGQGSWNEQFF. The gene calls are TRBV5-4 and TRBJ2-1; TRBD1 matches 9 bases. The CDR3 covers 13 residues. CDR1 is SGHNT and CDR2 is YYREEE in the germline V gene (reference sequence). J gave up 7 bases and V 9 bases, and 8 bases lay outside the gene matches.

The rearrangement joins TRBV18 to TRBJ2-3; either TRBD1 or TRBD2 may supply D (6 bases each). Germline CDR1 is KGHSH and CDR2 is LQKENI. Trimming removed 3 bases from V and 1 base from J, with 11 bases in between. This CDR3 spans 15 amino acids. CDR3 nucleotides: TGTGCCAGCTCACCCAGGGGCGGGGGCACAGATACGCAGTATTTT. It codes for CASSPRGGGTDTQYF.

The rearrangement joins TRBV29-1 to TRBJ1-2, with 8 bases identical to TRBD1. CDR1 SQVTM and CDR2 ANQGSEA come from the germline V gene. The junction had 8 bases not matched to a gene; V was cut back by 4 bases and J by 4 bases. The length of the CDR3 is 14 residues. CDR3 bases: TGCAGCGTTGGGGAGACAGGGGCCATCTATGGCTACACCTTC. Protein: CSVGETGAIYGYTF.

This clone was counted a few times. J is TRBJ2-5 and V is TRBV7-2; the match to TRBD2 covers 13 bases. V trimming: 3 bases; J trimming: 3 bases; junction bases outside the gene matches: 7. The V gene's germline CDR1 is SGHTA and CDR2 FQGNSA. The CDR3 runs 17 residues. Here the CDR3 reads CASSFPGLAGPEETQYF. DNA for the CDR3: TGTGCCAGCAGCTTTCCGGGACTAGCGGGACCGGAAGAGACCCAGTACTTC.

The chain has TRBV2 and TRBJ2-7; D is perhaps TRBD1 or TRBD2 (5 bases each). Germline loops: CDR1 SNHLY, CDR2 FYNNEI. V was clipped by 6 bases and J by 6 bases, with 12 bases between them. The CDR3 has 12 amino acids. The CDR3 here is CASRGDVSEQYF. As DNA, the CDR3 is TGTGCCAGCAGGGGGGACGTATCCGAGCAGTACTTC.

The chain is built from TRBV10-3 and TRBJ2-3; 8 bases are a match to TRBD1. This CDR3 contains 13 residues. Per the germline V gene, CDR1 is ENHRY and CDR2 is SYGVKD. V shed 5 bases and J 6 bases; nucleotides not matched to a gene: 4. The CDR3 region is CAISSDRDDTQYF. CDR3 DNA sequence: TGTGCCATCAGTTCGGACAGGGACGATACGCAGTATTTT.

The J gene is TRBJ2-1, the V gene TRBV7-8; possibly TRBD1 for D (6 bases). V dropped 0 bases and J dropped 11 bases, with 14 bases sitting between them. Germline V gene data show CDR1 as SGHVS and CDR2 as FQNEAQ. The CDR3 is 14 residues long. The CDR3 is CASSLATWGQKQFF. CDR3 sequence (DNA): TGTGCCAGCAGCTTAGCAACTTGGGGACAAAAGCAGTTCTTC. The full variable domain, its missing parts supplied by reference TRBV7-8 and TRBJ2-1, is GAGVSQSPRYKVAKRGQDVALRCDPISGHVSLFWYQQALGQGPEFLTYFQNEAQLDKSGLPSDRFFAERPEGSVSTLKIQRTQQEDSAVYLCASSLATWGQKQFFGPGTRLTVL.

This CDR3 is CASSPPSGYNEQFF. In DNA form, the CDR3 reads TGTGCCAGCAGCCCACCCAGCGGGTACAATGAGCAGTTCTTC. The chain has TRBV4-2 and TRBJ2-1; possibly TRBD2 for D (6 bases). V was pared by 4 bases and J by 4 bases, with 11 bases between. Germline lookup yields CDR1 LGHNA and CDR2 YNFKEQ. The CDR3 covers 14 residues.

As DNA, the CDR3 is TGCGCCAGCAGCCAAGGGGCCAGGGGTACTGAAGCTTTCTTT. Its translation: CASSQGARGTEAFF. V is TRBV4-3 and J is TRBJ1-1; possible D gene TRBD1, 6 bases. The CDR3 spans 14 residues. CDR1 is LGHNA and CDR2 is YSLEER in the germline V gene. Trimming cost V 1 base and J 5 bases, with 11 bases left between them.

The rearrangement joins TRBV5-1 to TRBJ2-3; 7 bases are a match to TRBD1. J gave up 6 bases and V 4 bases, and 14 bases lay outside the gene matches. Germline V lookup: CDR1 SGHRS, CDR2 YFSETQ. CDR3 size: 16 residues. CDR3 bases: TGCGCCAGCAGCCCTAGACAGGGTGGGGTCTCCGATACGCAGTATTTT. Protein: CASSPRQGGVSDTQYF.